This T cell receptor (beta chain) was found in a study of OX40 agonist ivuxolimab in advanced cancers. Study-wide results and limits: Dosing at 0.1 to 3.0 mg/kg was accompanied by clonal expansion of CD4+ and CD8+ blood T cells by week 6. Among patients with partial responses at 0.1-3.0 mg/kg, clonal expansion was among the lowest. More expanded clones were found, on average, in CD8+ than in CD4+ T cells.

Here immunoSEQ multiplex PCR was the method, and the copy in TCRdb shows in-frame clones only, minus some. Here the sample spans over 65,000 clones, roughly 84% being singletons. Germline loops: CDR1 MNHNS, CDR2 SASEGT. V shed 6 bases, J shed 10 bases, and the junction held 16 bases outside the gene matches. The CDR3 contains 15 residues. About this clone itself: Its antigen is not known.

The sequenced sample was CD4+ or CD8+ T cells sorted from blood, obtained in a trial of the OX40 agonist ivuxolimab. This clonotype was obtained from an adult with an advanced solid tumor such as melanoma, head and neck, liver or kidney cancer. The chain joins TRBV6-1 to TRBJ1-1; 8 nucleotides match TRBD1. CDR3 protein: CASSPVSTGADAAFF. CDR3 DNA sequence: TGTGCCAGCAGCCCCGTGTCGACAGGGGCGGACGCAGCTTTCTTT.